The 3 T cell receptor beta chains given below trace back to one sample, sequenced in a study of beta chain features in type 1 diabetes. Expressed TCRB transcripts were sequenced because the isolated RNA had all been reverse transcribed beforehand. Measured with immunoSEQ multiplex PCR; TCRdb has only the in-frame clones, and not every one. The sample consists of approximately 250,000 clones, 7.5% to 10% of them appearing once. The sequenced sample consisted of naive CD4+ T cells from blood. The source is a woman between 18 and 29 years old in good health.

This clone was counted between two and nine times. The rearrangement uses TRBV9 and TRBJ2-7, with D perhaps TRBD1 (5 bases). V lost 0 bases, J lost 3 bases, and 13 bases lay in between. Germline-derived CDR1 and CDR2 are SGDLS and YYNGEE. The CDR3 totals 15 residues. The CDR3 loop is CASSVGTVGHYEQYF. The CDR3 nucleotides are TGTGCCAGCAGCGTAGGTACCGTTGGACACTACGAGCAGTACTTC.

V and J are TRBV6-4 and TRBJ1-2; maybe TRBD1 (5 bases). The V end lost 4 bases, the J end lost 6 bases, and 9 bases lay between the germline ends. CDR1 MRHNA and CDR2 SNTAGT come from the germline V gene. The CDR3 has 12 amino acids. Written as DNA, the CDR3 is TGTGCCAGCAGTGGAGGACAAAATGGCTACACCTTC. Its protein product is CASSGGQNGYTF.

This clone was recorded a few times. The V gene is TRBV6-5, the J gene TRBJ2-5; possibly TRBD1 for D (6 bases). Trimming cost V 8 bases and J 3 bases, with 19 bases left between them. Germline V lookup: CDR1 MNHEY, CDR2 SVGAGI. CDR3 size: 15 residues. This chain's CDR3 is CASGRTGIGEETQYF. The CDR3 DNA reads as TGTGCCAGCGGCCGAACAGGGATAGGAGAAGAGACCCAGTACTTC.